A single sample gave rise to the 8 T cell receptor beta chains below, sequenced in a study of brain T cells in children with intractable seizures. The assay was immunoSEQ multiplex PCR, and TCRdb's table has in-frame clones only and misses some. The sample holds 2,000 or so clones, approximately 80% seen once. Only cases whose brain tissue showed the highest T cell transcript signatures were sequenced. Sequences were derived from resected brain tissue, sampled at surgery. The receptors come from a girl aged 2 to 10 with tuberous sclerosis and intractable seizures.

The chain has TRBV6-5 and TRBJ2-7, with 9 bases fitting TRBD1. Germline V gene data show CDR1 as MNHEY and CDR2 as SVGAGI. V shed 7 bases and J 0 bases; nucleotides not matched to a gene: 7. The CDR3 runs 15 residues. CDR3 sequence: CASKADRGSSYEQYF. In DNA form, the CDR3 reads TGTGCCAGCAAAGCGGACAGGGGCAGCTCCTACGAGCAGTACTTC.

The chain employs TRBV4-2 and TRBJ2-5; 10 bases align to TRBD2. The CDR3 loop spans 17 amino acids. V lost 0 bases, J lost 5 bases, and 9 bases stayed unmatched. The V gene's germline CDR1 is LGHNA and CDR2 YNFKEQ. The CDR3 sequence: CASSQDRPGLAYETQYF. CDR3 bases: TGTGCCAGCAGCCAAGATCGTCCGGGACTAGCGTATGAGACCCAGTACTTC.

This chain links TRBV6-5 with TRBJ2-2, with D hard to call. The CDR3 consists of 14 residues. Trimming pared 6 bases from V and 4 bases from J, leaving 12 bases between. CDR1 and CDR2 from the germline V gene are MNHEY and SVGAGI. The CDR3 DNA is TGTGCCAGCAGCCGGATAGGCGTCACCGGGGAGCTGTTTTTT. Residues: CASSRIGVTGELFF.

J is TRBJ1-5 and V is TRBV6-2 or TRBV6-3; 9 bases are a match to TRBD1. CDR3 length: 16 residues. Germline loops: CDR1 MNHEY, CDR2 SVGEGT. The trim removed 6 bases at V and 4 bases at J, leaving 10 bases unmatched. The CDR3 nucleotides are TGTGCCAGCAGCAACAAGGGACAGGGAGAGAATCAGCCCCAGCATTTT. As protein: CASSNKGQGENQPQHF.

This clone was found once. The CDR3 spells CATSRVPWETQYF. The CDR3 nucleotides are TGTGCCACCAGCAGAGTACCGTGGGAGACCCAGTACTTC. This rearrangement joins TRBV15 to TRBJ2-5; D is uncertain. In germline, CDR1 is LNHNV, CDR2 YYDKDF (reference sequence). The CDR3 has 13 residues. The V and J ends lost 1 base and 5 bases respectively, with 8 bases between them.

This sequence joins TRBV19 and TRBJ2-1; TRBD2 aligns across 11 bases. The germline V gene encodes CDR1 LNHDA and CDR2 SQIVND (reference sequence). The CDR3 length is 15 residues. Trimming took 3 bases from V and 4 from J; bases not matched to a gene: 2. The CDR3 DNA is TGTGCCAGTAGTATCCCTAGCGGGGGGTACAATGAGCAGTTCTTC. As protein: CASSIPSGGYNEQFF. Based on the CDR3 plus reference TRBV19 and TRBJ2-1, the full variable domain is DGGITQSPKYLFRKEGQNVTLSCEQNLNHDAMYWYRQDPGQGLRLIYYSQIVNDFQKGDIAEGYSVSREKKESFPLTVTSAQKNPTAFYLCASSIPSGGYNEQFFGPGTRLTVL.

V is TRBV7-3 and J is TRBJ2-3; no clear D gene. This CDR3 spans 13 amino acids. With 7 bases removed from V and 0 bases from J, the gap between germline ends came to 8 bases. Germline V gene data show CDR1 as SGHTA and CDR2 as FQGTGA. CDR3 sequence: CASTRPSTDTQYF. The CDR3 nucleotides are TGTGCCAGCACCCGGCCCAGCACAGATACGCAGTATTTT.

The rearrangement joins TRBV6-2 or TRBV6-3 to TRBJ1-1, with D possibly TRBD1 on 5 matching bases. Trimming took 1 base from V and 8 from J, leaving 26 bases between them. This CDR3 is 18 amino acids long. Germline values: CDR1 MNHEY, CDR2 SVGEGT. The CDR3 here is CASSYYQGELAPVIEAFF. As DNA, the CDR3 is TGTGCCAGCAGTTACTACCAGGGCGAACTAGCCCCTGTGATAGAAGCTTTCTTT.